The rows below give T cell receptor beta chains drawn from one sample of a study of blood T cell repertoires in COVID-19. Profiling relied on immunoSEQ multiplex PCR, and the TCRdb table lists in-frame clones only, not all of them. The top ten clones hold around 9.7% of a sample with about 70,000 clones, about four fifths of them seen once. The sample taken for sequencing was peripheral blood. Receptors originate from a woman older than 75 with acute or convalescent COVID-19. Both conserved end residues are part of each CDR3. A D gene is named only where the DNA matches it firmly.

DNA: TGTGCCAGCAGTCGACTAGCGGGGTTCGACAATGAGCAGTTCTTC
CDR3: CASSRLAGFDNEQFF
J: TRBJ2-1
V: TRBV6-4
D: TRBD2

DNA: TGTGCCAGCAGCTCTCCGGAATCGGGACAGGAAAATCAGCCCCAGCATTTT
CDR3: CASSSPESGQENQPQHF
J: TRBJ1-5
V: TRBV3-1/TRBV3-2
D: TRBD1

DNA: TGCAGCGTTGTATCTCAGGGAACTGAAGCTTTCTTT
CDR3: CSVVSQGTEAFF
J: TRBJ1-1
V: TRBV29-1
D: -

DNA: TGTGCCACCAGCAGAGGAGCGGGGAATACAGATACGCAGTATTTT
CDR3: CATSRGAGNTDTQYF
J: TRBJ2-3
V: TRBV15
D: TRBD2

DNA: TGCGCCAGCAGCTTGGCCACGCGGGGAGGGGAGACCCAGTACTTC
CDR3: CASSLATRGGETQYF
J: TRBJ2-5
V: TRBV5-1
D: TRBD2

DNA: TGTGCCAGCAGCCCACGAGTCTTTGACAGGGCTCTTGGAAACACCATATATTTT
CDR3: CASSPRVFDRALGNTIYF
J: TRBJ1-3
V: TRBV2
D: TRBD1

DNA: TGTGCCAGCAGAGGGACGGGGGAAACTGAAGCTTTCTTT
CDR3: CASRGTGETEAFF
J: TRBJ1-1
V: TRBV5-5
D: -

DNA: TGTGCCAGCAGCTTGGGGCAGGGGCCGTGGGGCTACACCTTC
CDR3: CASSLGQGPWGYTF
J: TRBJ1-2
V: TRBV5-5
D: -

DNA: TGTGCTAGGCGGGGGCCCTACGAGCAGTACTTC
CDR3: CARRGPYEQYF
J: TRBJ2-7
V: TRBV7-7
D: -

DNA: TGTGCCAGCAGCTTAGGAGTGGCTAATGAAAAACTGTTTTTT
CDR3: CASSLGVANEKLFF
J: TRBJ1-4
V: TRBV7-2
D: -

DNA: TGTGCCAGCAGAGGGGGGGTAAACTCCTACAATGAGCAGTTCTTC
CDR3: CASRGGVNSYNEQFF
J: TRBJ2-1
V: TRBV28
D: -

DNA: TGTGCCAGCAGCCACGGACTAGCGGGGGGTCGCGAGACCCAGTACTTC
CDR3: CASSHGLAGGRETQYF
J: TRBJ2-5
V: TRBV11-3
D: TRBD2

DNA: TGTGCCAGCAGTGACGGTCGGACAGCCGACGGGAAGACCCAGTACTTC
CDR3: CASSDGRTADGKTQYF
J: TRBJ2-5
V: TRBV2
D: -

DNA: TGTGCCAGCCTACAGGGGGGATCCTACGAGCAGTACTTC
CDR3: CASLQGGSYEQYF
J: TRBJ2-7
V: TRBV6-5
D: TRBD1

DNA: TGCAGTGCAGATCGTAGCTACGAGCAGTACTTC
CDR3: CSADRSYEQYF
J: TRBJ2-7
V: TRBV20-1
D: -

DNA: TGTGCCAGCAGGGGCTGGCGAGACTCTGGAAACACCATATATTTT
CDR3: CASRGWRDSGNTIYF
J: TRBJ1-3
V: TRBV6-5
D: -